This is a list of T cell receptor beta chains from one sample in a study of technical replicates of blood from a few donors. Libraries were prepared by immunoSEQ multiplex PCR; TCRdb keeps only in-frame clonotypes and omits some of them. The repertoire consists of about 85,000 clones, with around 94% occurring once and the leading ten covering 0.2% to 0.3%. Source material: T cells isolated from PBMCs. These receptors all come from a human donor in good health. The CDR3 runs from the conserved cysteine through the conserved F or W. D genes are given only for firm matches. Size is omitted from some rows. Given values are once, few, many or a class for expanded clones.

>TRBJ2-5|TRBV2|-|-
TGTGCCAGCAGTGGTAGGGGGGGAGAGACCCAGTACTTC
CASSGRGGETQYF
>TRBJ2-2|TRBV29-1|TRBD1|-
TGCAGCGTGGCCTCGGGACAGGGTGTGCTGTTTTTT
CSVASGQGVLFF
>TRBJ1-1|TRBV30|-|few
TGTGCCTGGAGTGGGGGGGGCAGTCTCGCTGAAGCTTTCTTT
CAWSGGGSLAEAFF
>TRBJ2-4|TRBV28|TRBD2|-
TGTGCCAGCAGCCCATGGGCCTTAGCGGGAGGGCCCAAAAACATTCAGTACTTC
CASSPWALAGGPKNIQYF
>TRBJ2-7|TRBV5-1|TRBD1|-
TGCGCCAGCAGCTTGGGACAGGGGATCTACGAGCAGTACTTC
CASSLGQGIYEQYF
>TRBJ1-1|TRBV6-5|TRBD1|-
TGTGCCACCCTCAGGGGGCCGAACACTGAAGCTTTCTTT
CATLRGPNTEAFF
>TRBJ1-1|TRBV11-2|-|-
TGTGCCAGCAATATTTGGTCGGGGTTAAACACTGAAGCTTTCTTT
CASNIWSGLNTEAFF
>TRBJ2-2|TRBV5-1|-|-
TGCGCCAGCAGCTTGGTTGGGGCCAACACCGGGGAGCTGTTTTTT
CASSLVGANTGELFF
>TRBJ1-5|TRBV18|-|-
TGTGCCAGCTCACCAGGATCGGAGAATCAGCCCCAGCATTTT
CASSPGSENQPQHF
>TRBJ1-2|TRBV10-3|TRBD1|once
TGTGCCATCAGGGCGACAGGGGGCGCACTCGATGGCTACACCTTC
CAIRATGGALDGYTF
>TRBJ1-2|TRBV6-1|TRBD1|-
TGTGCCAGCAGTGCCTACCCGGACAGGGTAAATGGCTACACCTTC
CASSAYPDRVNGYTF
>TRBJ1-1|TRBV5-1|-|-
TGCGCCAGCAGCTTCCCGGAGGGCACTGAAGCTTTCTTT
CASSFPEGTEAFF
>TRBJ1-5|TRBV27|-|-
TGTGCCAGCAGCCGCTTCGGACACCTTAGCAATCAGCCCCAGCATTTT
CASSRFGHLSNQPQHF
>TRBJ2-7|TRBV5-4|TRBD2|-
TGTGCCAGCAGCTTGGAGGCTAGCGGAAGTTACGAGCAGTACTTC
CASSLEASGSYEQYF
>TRBJ2-1|TRBV6-1|TRBD1|-
TGTGCCAGCAGTGTTACAGGGGGTTATGAGCAGTTCTTC
CASSVTGGYEQFF
>TRBJ2-5|TRBV15|TRBD2|-
TGTGCCACCAGCAGAGATGCCCTCACTAGCGGGGGGCAAGAGACCCAGTACTTC
CATSRDALTSGGQETQYF
>TRBJ1-6|TRBV7-9|TRBD1|-
TGTGCCAGCAGCCCGACAGGGGGAGATAATTCACCCCTCCACTTT
CASSPTGGDNSPLHF
>TRBJ2-2|TRBV28|TRBD2|-
TGTGCCAGCAGTTTGGGGACTAGCGGGCCGAACACCGGGGAGCTGTTTTTT
CASSLGTSGPNTGELFF
>TRBJ2-2|TRBV4-2|TRBD2|-
TGTGCCAGCAGCCAAGATAGGTTAAGTAGCGGGACAACCGGGGAGCTGTTTTTT
CASSQDRLSSGTTGELFF
>TRBJ1-3|TRBV28|-|-
TGTGCCAGCAGTTCCCCAGGGGATGGAAACACCATATATTTT
CASSSPGDGNTIYF
>TRBJ1-2|TRBV19|TRBD1|once
TGTGCCAGTAGTATCACAGGGGACTATGGCTACACCTTC
CASSITGDYGYTF
>TRBJ1-1|TRBV19|-|-
TGTGCCAGTAGTAGAGGGTCCGGGAATCGGGTAAGCACTGAAGCTTTCTTT
CASSRGSGNRVSTEAFF
>TRBJ2-7|TRBV5-1|-|-
TGCGCCAGCAGCCAAGGGGGAGGGCCAGCTCACGAGCAGTACTTC
CASSQGGGPAHEQYF
>TRBJ2-5|TRBV19|-|once
TGTGCCAGTCAAGGGGCACATCAAGGGGAGACCCAGTACTTC
CASQGAHQGETQYF
>TRBJ2-2|TRBV6-5|TRBD1|once
TGTGCCAGCAGTGCCCAGGGGGCGAACACCGGGGAGCTGTTTTTT
CASSAQGANTGELFF
>TRBJ1-1|TRBV19|TRBD1|-
TGTGCCAGTAGTATAGATCGCAACAGGGGCACTGAAGCTTTCTTT
CASSIDRNRGTEAFF
>TRBJ2-1|TRBV10-3|-|-
TGTGCCATCAAAGACAGGGACTTAAATGAGCAGTTCTTC
CAIKDRDLNEQFF
>TRBJ2-3|TRBV5-1|TRBD2|-
TGCGCCAGCAGCTTGGAGGGACTAGCGACAGATACGCAGTATTTT
CASSLEGLATDTQYF
>TRBJ2-3|TRBV19|TRBD2|-
TGTGCCAGTCTGGGACTAGCCGGTGCAGATACGCAGTATTTT
CASLGLAGADTQYF
>TRBJ2-1|TRBV5-4|TRBD2|-
TGTGCCAGCAGGCCACCGGGACTAGCGGGAGGAGAAGAGCAGTTCTTC
CASRPPGLAGGEEQFF
>TRBJ1-1|TRBV27|-|-
TGTGCCAGCAGACCGCTTTGGAACGGGGGTGAGACTGAAGCTTTCTTT
CASRPLWNGGETEAFF
>TRBJ2-1|TRBV7-9|-|once
TGTGCCAGCACCCATCCCGGGCAGGGGACGTACAATGAGCAGTTCTTC
CASTHPGQGTYNEQFF
>TRBJ2-2|TRBV30|TRBD2|-
TGTGCCTGGGTCTTAGCGGGGGGGCGGACCGGGGAGCTGTTTTTT
CAWVLAGGRTGELFF
>TRBJ2-5|TRBV9|-|-
TGTGCCAGCAGCGCATATTGGGGCCCGCGGGAGACCCAGTACTTC
CASSAYWGPRETQYF